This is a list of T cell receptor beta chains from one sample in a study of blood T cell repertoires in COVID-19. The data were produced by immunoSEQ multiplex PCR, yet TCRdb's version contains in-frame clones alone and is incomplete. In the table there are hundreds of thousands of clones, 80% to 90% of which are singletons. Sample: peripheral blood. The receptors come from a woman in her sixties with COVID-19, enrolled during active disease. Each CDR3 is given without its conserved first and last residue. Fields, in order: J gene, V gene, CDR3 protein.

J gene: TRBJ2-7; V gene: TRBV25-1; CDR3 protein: ASTRDIANSAEQY
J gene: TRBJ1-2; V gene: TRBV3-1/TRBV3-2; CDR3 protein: ASSQRDRGFGYT
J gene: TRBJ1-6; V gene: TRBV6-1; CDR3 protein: ASSEDRPQGGSPLH
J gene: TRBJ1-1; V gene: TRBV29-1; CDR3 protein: SVLQGPLNTEAF
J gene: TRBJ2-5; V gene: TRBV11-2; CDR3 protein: ASSPGGAQETQY
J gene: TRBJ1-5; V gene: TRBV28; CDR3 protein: ASSTRTGGDQPQH
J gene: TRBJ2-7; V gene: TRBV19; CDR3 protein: ATSRGQGAYEQY
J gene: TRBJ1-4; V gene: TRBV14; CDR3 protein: ASSPGGQGEKLF
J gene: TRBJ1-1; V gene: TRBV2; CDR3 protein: ASSVAWNTEAF
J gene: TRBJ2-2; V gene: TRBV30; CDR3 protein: AWKDRGRLGGELF
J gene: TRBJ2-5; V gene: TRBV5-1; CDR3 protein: ASSLGDRGKVETQY
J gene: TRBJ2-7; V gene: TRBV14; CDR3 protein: ASSQTTTYEQY
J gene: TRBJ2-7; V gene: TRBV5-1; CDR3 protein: ASSFGSSSYEQY
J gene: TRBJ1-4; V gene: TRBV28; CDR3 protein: ASLGRNIVKLF
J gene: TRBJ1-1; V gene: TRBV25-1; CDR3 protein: ASSRQGGTEAF
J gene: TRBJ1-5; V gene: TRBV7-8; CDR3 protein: ASSALWGTNQPQH
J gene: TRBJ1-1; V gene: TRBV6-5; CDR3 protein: ASSYLRGQGAEAF
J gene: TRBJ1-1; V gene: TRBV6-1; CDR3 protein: ASSDTGSGTEAF
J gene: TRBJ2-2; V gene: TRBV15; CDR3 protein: ATSRTGTRTGELF
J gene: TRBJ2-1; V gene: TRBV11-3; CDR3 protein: ASSLGKGGF
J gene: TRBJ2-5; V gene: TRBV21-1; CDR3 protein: ASSKRTRGNDPQTQY
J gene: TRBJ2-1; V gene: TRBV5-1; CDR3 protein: ASSRYLLPGDNEQF
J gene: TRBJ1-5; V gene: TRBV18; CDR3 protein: ASSHGTANNQPQH
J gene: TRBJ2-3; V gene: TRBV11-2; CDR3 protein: ASSLDLASDTQY
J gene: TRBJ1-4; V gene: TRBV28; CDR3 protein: ASSLLQGNEKLF
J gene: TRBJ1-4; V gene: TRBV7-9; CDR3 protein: ASSFRGTGGLNEKLF
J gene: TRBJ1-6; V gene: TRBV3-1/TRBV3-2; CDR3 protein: ASSPHRDRYNSPLH
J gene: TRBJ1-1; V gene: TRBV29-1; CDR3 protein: SDRTGMGEAF
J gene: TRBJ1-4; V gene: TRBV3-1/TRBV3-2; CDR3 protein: ASSQETSPGGGKLF
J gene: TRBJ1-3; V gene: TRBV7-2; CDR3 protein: ASSLAGTGGSHRSSGNTIY
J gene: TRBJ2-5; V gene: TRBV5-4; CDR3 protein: ASSEPSGVETQY
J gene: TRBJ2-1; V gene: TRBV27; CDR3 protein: ASSPRLAGVLSYSYNEQF
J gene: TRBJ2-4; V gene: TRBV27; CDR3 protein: ASSFSNAKNIQY
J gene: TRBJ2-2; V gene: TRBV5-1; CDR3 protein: ASSRWLQGANTGELF
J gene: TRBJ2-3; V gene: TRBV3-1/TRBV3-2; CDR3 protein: ASSQDQSDTQY
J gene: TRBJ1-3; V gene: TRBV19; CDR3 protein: ASHDRGSTIY
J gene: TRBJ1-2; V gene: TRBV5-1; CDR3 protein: ASGPRGGSPYGYT
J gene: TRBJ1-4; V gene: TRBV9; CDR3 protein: ASSVRQEGAKLF
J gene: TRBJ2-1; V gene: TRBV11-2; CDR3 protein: ASSTPRDRNEQF